The rows below give T cell receptor beta chains drawn from one sample of a study of cytomegalovirus exposure and HLA in healthy donors. Assay used: immunoSEQ multiplex PCR; TCRdb lists only in-frame clones, some missing. The data contain approximately 130,000 clones, 70% to 75% of them singletons. Sequences were obtained from PBMCs. These receptors all stem from a man under 40 in good health and CMV-seronegative. The CDR3 runs from the conserved cysteine through the conserved F or W. A D gene is named only where the DNA matches it firmly. Clone size appears in some rows only: once, few, many, or a class for an expanded clone.

abundance | d_gene | j_gene | v_gene | CDR3aa | CDR3nt
. | . | TRBJ2-5 | TRBV5-4 | CASSTPGQRQETQYF | TGTGCCAGCAGCACACCTGGACAGAGACAAGAGACCCAGTACTTC
few | . | TRBJ2-3 | TRBV5-1 | CASSPPADGSTDTQYF | TGCGCCAGCAGCCCTCCAGCGGACGGATCCACAGATACGCAGTATTTT
. | . | TRBJ1-1 | TRBV15 | CATSSPRGNTEAFF | TGTGCCACCAGTTCCCCGCGTGGGAACACTGAAGCTTTCTTT
. | . | TRBJ2-5 | TRBV7-2 | CASSPRGSQETQYF | TGTGCCAGCAGCCCACGGGGGTCCCAAGAGACCCAGTACTTC
once | . | TRBJ2-5 | TRBV7-2 | CASSLGGVETQYF | TGTGCCAGCAGCTTAGGGGGGGTGGAGACCCAGTACTTC
. | . | TRBJ1-1 | TRBV28 | CASSLGIRGYTEAFF | TGTGCCAGCAGTTTAGGGATTAGGGGGTACACTGAAGCTTTCTTT
once | . | TRBJ1-1 | TRBV30 | CAWTQRGNEAFF | TGTGCCTGGACCCAGAGGGGGAATGAAGCTTTCTTT
once | . | TRBJ1-2 | TRBV20-1 | CSAAQVGYTF | TGCAGTGCCGCCCAGGTCGGCTACACCTTC
. | TRBD1 | TRBJ1-2 | TRBV5-5 | CASSLVTGDYGYTF | TGTGCCAGCAGCTTGGTGACAGGGGACTATGGCTACACCTTC
. | TRBD1 | TRBJ1-1 | TRBV7-6 | CASRRTGGSEAFF | TGTGCCAGCAGGAGGACAGGGGGCTCTGAAGCTTTCTTT
. | . | TRBJ1-5 | TRBV28 | CASRSPGQPQHF | TGTGCCAGCAGGAGTCCCGGTCAGCCCCAGCATTTT
once | . | TRBJ1-5 | TRBV21-1 | CASSILNRDGQPQHF | TGTGCCAGCAGCATCCTTAACAGGGATGGCCAGCCCCAGCATTTT